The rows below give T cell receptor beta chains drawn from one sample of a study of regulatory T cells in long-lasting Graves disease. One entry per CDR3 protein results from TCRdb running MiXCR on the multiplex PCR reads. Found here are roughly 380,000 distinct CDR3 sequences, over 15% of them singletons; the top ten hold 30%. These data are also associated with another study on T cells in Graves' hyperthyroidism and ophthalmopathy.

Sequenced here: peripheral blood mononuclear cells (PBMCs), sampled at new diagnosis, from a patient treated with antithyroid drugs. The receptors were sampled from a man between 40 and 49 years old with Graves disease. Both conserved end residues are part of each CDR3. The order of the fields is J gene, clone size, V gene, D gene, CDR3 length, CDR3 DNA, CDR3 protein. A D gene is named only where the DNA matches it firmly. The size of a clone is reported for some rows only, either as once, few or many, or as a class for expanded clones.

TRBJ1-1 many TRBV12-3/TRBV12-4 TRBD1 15 TGTGCCAGCAGTGCCTGGACAGGGGAGGCCACTGAAGCTTTCTTT CASSAWTGEATEAFF
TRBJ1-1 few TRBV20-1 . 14 TGCAGTGCGCTCCAGGGAAACATGAACACTGAAGCTTTCTTT CSALQGNMNTEAFF
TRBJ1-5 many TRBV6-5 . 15 TGTGCCAGCAGTTACTTCGACGGTAGCAATCAGCCCCAGCATTTT CASSYFDGSNQPQHF
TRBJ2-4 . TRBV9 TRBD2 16 TGTGCCAGCAGCGCTAGCGGGGGCCTAGCCAAAAACATTCAGTACTTC CASSASGGLAKNIQYF
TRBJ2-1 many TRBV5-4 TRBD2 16 TGTGCCAGCAGCTTGAGGTGGACTAGCTATTACAATGAGCAGTTCTTC CASSLRWTSYYNEQFF
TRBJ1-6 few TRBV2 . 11 TGTGCCAGCAGTGTTACCCTCGCCCTCCACTTT CASSVTLALHF
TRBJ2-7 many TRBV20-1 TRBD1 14 TGCAGTGCTAACCCGGGACAGGTAACCTACGAGCAGTACTTC CSANPGQVTYEQYF
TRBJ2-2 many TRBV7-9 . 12 TGTGCCAGCAACCCGAACGGCGGGGAGCTGTTTTTT CASNPNGGELFF
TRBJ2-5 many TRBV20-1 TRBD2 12 TGCAGTGCCACCGCTAGCGGAGAGACCCAGTACTTC CSATASGETQYF
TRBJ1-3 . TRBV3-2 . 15 TGTGCCAGCAGCCCACCGGGACATCACGAACACACCATATATTTT CASSPPGHHEHTIYF
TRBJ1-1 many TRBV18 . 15 TGTGCCAGCTCCCCCAGCGGTCCGGTTGGGGCTGAAGCTTTCTTT CASSPSGPVGAEAFF
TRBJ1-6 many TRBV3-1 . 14 TGTGCCAGCAGCCATAACAGGGCAAATTCACCCCTCCACTTT CASSHNRANSPLHF
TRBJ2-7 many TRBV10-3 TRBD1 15 TGTGCCATCAGTGAGTCTAACAGGGGGGCCTACGAGCAGTACTTC CAISESNRGAYEQYF
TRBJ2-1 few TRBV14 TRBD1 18 TGTGCCAGCAGCCAAGATCCCGTTCGGACAGGGGGCCTAAATGAGCAGTTCTTC CASSQDPVRTGGLNEQFF
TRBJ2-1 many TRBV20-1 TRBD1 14 TGCAGTGCTAGGCCGGGACAGGGTATTAATGAGCAGTTCTTC CSARPGQGINEQFF
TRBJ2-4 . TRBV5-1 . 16 TGCGCCAGCAGCTTGGAGGCAGGGCACGCCAAAAACATTCAGTACTTC CASSLEAGHAKNIQYF
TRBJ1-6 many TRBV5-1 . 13 TGTGCCAGCAGCTTGGGTTACAATTCACCCCTCCACTTT CASSLGYNSPLHF
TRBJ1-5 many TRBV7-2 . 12 TGTGCCAGCAGCGCGGCTTTGATGCCCCAGCATTTT CASSAALMPQHF
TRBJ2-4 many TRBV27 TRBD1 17 TGTGCCAGCTCGGACAGGGGGCGTATGAGGGCCAAAAACATTCAGTACTTC CASSDRGRMRAKNIQYF
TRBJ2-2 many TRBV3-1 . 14 TGTGCCAGCAGCACCAGGACTTTTTCCGGGGAGCTGTTTTTT CASSTRTFSGELFF
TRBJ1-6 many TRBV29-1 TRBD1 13 TGCAGCGTTATGACAGGGAGCGGTTCACCCCTCCACTTT CSVMTGSGSPLHF
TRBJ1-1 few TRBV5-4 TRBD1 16 TGTGCCAGCAGCTCGGGGGGGACAGGGCTGAGGACTGAAGCTTTCTTT CASSSGGTGLRTEAFF
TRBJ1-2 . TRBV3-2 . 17 TGTGCCAGCAGCCAAGATATCGGGCCGAGAGATCGGTATGGCTACACCTTC CASSQDIGPRDRYGYTF
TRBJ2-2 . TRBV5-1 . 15 TGCGCCAGCAGCTTGCAGGCAGAAGGGACCGGGGCGCTGTTTTTT CASSLQAEGTGALFF
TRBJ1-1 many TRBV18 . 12 TGTGCCAGCTCACCAAGTAGCACTGAAGCTTTCTTT CASSPSSTEAFF
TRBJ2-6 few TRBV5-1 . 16 TGCGCCAGCAGCTTGGGGGGCCTAGGGGGGGCCAACGTCCTGACTTTC CASSLGGLGGANVLTF
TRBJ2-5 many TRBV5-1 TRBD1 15 TGCGCCAGCAGCTCTGCCGGGACAGGGAGTGAGACCCAGTACTTC CASSSAGTGSETQYF
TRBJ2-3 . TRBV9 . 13 TGTGCCAGCAGCGTAGGGCCGGAAGATACGCAGTATTTT CASSVGPEDTQYF
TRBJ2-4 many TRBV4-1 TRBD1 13 TGCGCCAGCAGCCAGGGACAGAAAAACATTCAGTACTTC CASSQGQKNIQYF
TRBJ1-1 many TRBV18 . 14 TGTGCCAGCTCACTCGCGGCCGAAAACACTGAAGCTTTCTTT CASSLAAENTEAFF
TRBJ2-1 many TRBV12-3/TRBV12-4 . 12 TGTGCCAGCAGCTCCCGATCCAATGAGCAGTTCTTC CASSSRSNEQFF
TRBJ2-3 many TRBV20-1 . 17 TGCAGTGCTAGGGGTGGAGGGGAGACGGTCGGCACAGATACGCAGTATTTT CSARGGGETVGTDTQYF